This TCR beta chain was recorded in a study of CD8+ T cells in alopecia areata. Treatment here: oral pan-JAK inhibitor, 5-10 mg twice daily. Collection of lesional scalp punch biopsies and peripheral blood was performed in alopecia areata patients. From germline, CDR1 is SGHTA and CDR2 FQGTGA. This CDR3 region has 16 residues. V was clipped by 2 bases and J by 2 bases; unmatched bases: 4. The study's findings and limits: Having one nonresponder leaves uncertain how baseline CD8+ expansion relates to response. Expanded CD8+ clones among the top 100, and scalp clonality, were significantly decreased by tofacitinib.

As the sequencing template, cDNA was produced by extracting RNA and reverse transcribing it. Measured with immunoSEQ multiplex PCR; TCRdb has only the in-frame clones, and not every one. The sample lists 190,000 or so clones, under 60% occurring once. Regarding this clone: Its cognate antigen is unknown.

This material consisted of CD8+ T cells sorted from blood, taken at week 24, from a patient treated with tofacitinib. The origin of this receptor is a human donor with alopecia areata. This chain links TRBV7-3 with TRBJ2-1; 9 bases map to TRBD2. CDR3 nucleotide sequence: TGTGCCAGCAGCTTAGGTCTAGCGGGGACCTACAATGAGCAGTTCTTC. Translation: CASSLGLAGTYNEQFF.